The 28 T cell receptor beta chains presented below share a single source sample, sequenced in a study of beta chain features in type 1 diabetes. Whole-study results and caveats: Among patients with Type 1 diabetes, TCRB CDR3s were moderately but significantly shorter in every one of the four CD4+ subsets.

These receptors' antigens are unknown. What was sequenced were expressed TCRB transcripts, since all of the isolated RNA had been reverse transcribed. The method was immunoSEQ multiplex PCR; TCRdb's version includes in-frame clones alone and lacks a portion of them. The sample yields 350,000 to 450,000 clones, around 12% seen once. What was sequenced was naive CD4+ T cells from blood. The receptors originated from a woman younger than 30 with type 1 diabetes.

In this sample, this clone turned up a few times. The chain links TRBV4-2 to TRBJ1-2; TRBD1 aligns across 7 bases. V lost 0 bases and J lost 5; bases outside the gene matches: 6. The CDR3 totals 15 residues. CDR1 is LGHNA, CDR2 YNFKEQ, per germline. Here the CDR3 reads CASSQDLRGKYGYTF. CDR3 nucleotides: TGTGCCAGCAGCCAAGACCTCAGGGGGAAATATGGCTACACCTTC.

V and J are TRBV7-6 and TRBJ2-1; perhaps TRBD2 as D (6 bases). Germline loops: CDR1 SGHVS, CDR2 FNYEAQ. The length of the CDR3 is 16 residues. V lost 4 bases, J lost 0 bases, and 13 bases lay in between. The chain's CDR3 is CASSSSAPPSYNEQFF. DNA of the CDR3: TGTGCCAGCAGCTCTAGCGCCCCGCCCTCCTACAATGAGCAGTTCTTC. The variable domain in full, with the rest retrieved from reference TRBV7-6 and TRBJ2-1, is GAGVSQSPRYKVTKRGQDVALRCDPISGHVSLYWYRQALGQGPEFLTYFNYEAQQDKSGLPNDRFSAERPEGSISTLTIQRTEQRDSAMYRCASSSSAPPSYNEQFFGPGTRLTVL.

The chain combines TRBV29-1 with TRBJ2-1, with TRBD2 matching over 9 bases. CDR3 length: 13 amino acids. Trimming at V came to 7 bases and at J to 9 bases, leaving 10 bases not matched to a gene. CDR1 is SQVTM, CDR2 ANQGSEA, per germline. The CDR3 sequence: CSASLRLAAEQFF. The CDR3, as DNA: TGCAGCGCCTCCCTCCGACTAGCGGCTGAGCAGTTCTTC.

This clone came up a few times. The V call is TRBV19, the J call TRBJ2-7, with 10 bases that match TRBD1. The germline gives CDR1 LNHDA, CDR2 SQIVND (reference sequence). V dropped 6 bases and J dropped 6; count of bases not matched to a gene: 17. This CDR3 region has 17 residues. CDR3 residues: CASSPTGPGQGTLEQYF. In DNA, the CDR3 is TGTGCCAGTAGCCCAACAGGCCCGGGACAGGGGACCCTCGAGCAGTACTTC.

The chain employs TRBV2 and TRBJ2-7; D possibly corresponds to TRBD2 (6 bases). Germline V gene sequence: CDR1 SNHLY, CDR2 FYNNEI. Trimming stripped 5 bases from V and 7 bases from J, with 12 bases between. CDR3 length: 12 residues. CDR3 region: CASSFSGLEQYF. The CDR3 DNA is TGTGCCAGCAGTTTCAGCGGGCTGGAGCAGTACTTC.

This clone was recorded a few times. The CDR3 nucleotides are TGCAGTGCTAGGCGGGAAGAGCAGTACTTC. This encodes CSARREEQYF. The rearrangement links TRBV20-1 to TRBJ2-7; a possible D gene is TRBD2 (6 bases). Trimming stripped 3 bases from V and 7 bases from J, with 7 bases between. CDR1 and CDR2 (germline): DFQATT, SNEGSKA (reference sequence). This CDR3 has 10 residues.

This clone was counted once. This chain connects TRBV19 to TRBJ1-2; 9 nucleotides agree with TRBD1. The germline V gene has CDR1 LNHDA and CDR2 SQIVND (reference sequence). This CDR3 has 13 residues. Trimming at V came to 4 bases and at J to 6 bases, leaving 3 bases not matched to a gene. The DNA for the CDR3 is TGTGCCAGTAGTAAAAGGACAGGGGATGGCTACACCTTC. It is translated as CASSKRTGDGYTF.

Only a few counts were recorded for this clone. The rearrangement uses TRBV6-5 and TRBJ2-5; 10 nucleotides line up with TRBD2. The V and J ends lost 6 bases and 5 bases, in that order; junction bases with no gene match: 6. There are 14 residues in the CDR3. CDR1 and CDR2 from the germline V gene are MNHEY and SVGAGI. The CDR3 bases are TGTGCCAGCAGGGTCGGACTAGCGGTCGAGACCCAGTACTTC. Translating gives CASRVGLAVETQYF.

Turning to this clone: A junction end diverges from the germline sequence, so it may reflect a read error. The gene calls are TRBV9 and TRBJ2-1, with 12 bases aligning to TRBD2. This CDR3 spans 16 amino acids. The germline gives CDR1 SGDLS, CDR2 YYNGEE. The CDR3 protein is CASSVGGLAGHNEQFF. The CDR3 coding sequence is TGTGCCAGCAGTGTAGGTGGACTAGCGGGGCACAATGAGCAGTTCTTC.

The chain recombines TRBV6-5 with TRBJ1-5; perhaps TRBD1 as D (6 bases). Per the germline V gene, CDR1 is MNHEY and CDR2 is SVGAGI. Trimming pared 6 bases from V and 5 bases from J, leaving 11 bases between. The length of the CDR3 is 13 residues. In nucleotides, the CDR3 is TGTGCCAGCAGAACAGGGTTTGATCAGCCCCAGCATTTT. It specifies CASRTGFDQPQHF.

The table lists this clone with a few counts. CDR3 DNA sequence: TGCGCCAGCAGCCCAGGGCTAGCGGGAGCCTACAATGAGCAGTTCTTC. Translation gives CASSPGLAGAYNEQFF. The genes are TRBV5-1 and TRBJ2-1; 10 nucleotides line up with TRBD2. J gave up 2 bases and V 4 bases, and 6 bases lay outside the gene matches. Germline V gene sequence: CDR1 SGHRS, CDR2 YFSETQ. The length of the CDR3 is 16 residues.

The V call is TRBV14, the J call TRBJ2-7; D is possibly TRBD1 (6 bases). Trimming removed 3 bases at V and 10 bases at J, with 16 bases between. Germline lookup yields CDR1 SGHDN and CDR2 FVKESK. This CDR3 has 13 residues. CDR3 protein: CASSQIAQGVQYF. In nucleotides, the CDR3 is TGTGCCAGCAGCCAGATCGCACAGGGTGTTCAGTACTTC.

The V gene is TRBV30, the J gene TRBJ1-5; D is perhaps TRBD1 (6 bases). The CDR3 extends over 13 amino acids. Per germline, CDR1 GTSNPN and CDR2 SVGIG (reference sequence). V shed 2 bases and J shed 5 bases, with 10 bases lying between them. The CDR3: CAWSHRDHQPQHF. The CDR3 coding sequence is TGTGCCTGGAGTCACAGGGACCATCAGCCCCAGCATTTT.

The V gene is TRBV5-1, the J gene TRBJ1-1, with TRBD1 as a possible D gene (5 bases). Germline CDR1 reads SGHRS; CDR2 reads YFSETQ. V shed 6 bases and J shed 0 bases, with 12 bases lying between them. CDR3 length: 14 amino acids. Here the CDR3 DNA reads TGCGCCAGCAACCACGACAGACTGAACACTGAAGCTTTCTTT. Translated, it gives CASNHDRLNTEAFF.

Only a few counts were recorded for this clone. The V call is TRBV29-1, the J call TRBJ1-5, with D perhaps matching TRBD1 (6 bases). V was shortened by 7 bases and J by 5 bases, with 12 bases between the two germline ends. Germline assignment: CDR1 SQVTM and CDR2 ANQGSEA. The CDR3 totals 12 residues. CDR3 in DNA: TGCAGCGCCTCGGACAGAGATCAGCCCCAGCATTTT. Protein sequence: CSASDRDQPQHF. Full variable domain (missing parts from reference TRBV29-1 and TRBJ1-5): SAVISQKPSRDICQRGTSLTIQCQVDSQVTMMFWYRQQPGQSLTLIATANQGSEATYESGFVIDKFPISRPNLTFSTLTVSNMSPEDSSIYLCSASDRDQPQHFGDGTRLSIL.

The chain recombines TRBV29-1 with TRBJ1-1, with D possibly being TRBD1 (6 bases). There are 13 residues in the CDR3. V was trimmed by 3 bases and J by 1 base, leaving 9 bases between them. CDR1 SQVTM and CDR2 ANQGSEA come from the germline V gene. DNA of the CDR3: TGCAGCGTTGACCGACAGGCGAACACTGAAGCTTTCTTT. Translated: CSVDRQANTEAFF.

V gene TRBV19 combines with J gene TRBJ2-1, with D unresolved. The length of the CDR3 is 11 residues. In germline, CDR1 is LNHDA, CDR2 SQIVND (reference sequence). Trimming removed 8 bases from V and 3 bases from J, with 5 bases in between. The chain's CDR3 is CASRDYNEQFF. As DNA, the CDR3 is TGTGCCAGTCGAGACTACAATGAGCAGTTCTTC.

V is TRBV7-2 and J is TRBJ2-1; 11 nucleotides line up with TRBD2. The V and J ends lost 5 bases and 2 bases, in that order; junction bases with no gene match: 2. Germline-derived CDR1 and CDR2 are SGHTA and FQGNSA. The CDR3 runs 15 residues. CDR3 residues: CASSPTSGTYNEQFF. Written as DNA, the CDR3 is TGTGCCAGCAGCCCGACTAGCGGGACCTACAATGAGCAGTTCTTC.

The chain employs TRBV18 and TRBJ1-5; no reliable D call. CDR1 is KGHSH and CDR2 is LQKENI in the germline V gene. The CDR3 is 14 residues long. The V and J ends lost 3 bases and 7 bases respectively, with 13 bases between them. CDR3 residues: CASSPGGIGQPQHF. DNA of the CDR3: TGTGCCAGCTCACCGGGAGGGATAGGACAGCCCCAGCATTTT.

V usage is TRBV30 and J usage is TRBJ2-3, with D perhaps TRBD1 (5 bases). Trimming left V 4 bases short and J 3 bases short, with 8 bases between. This CDR3 has 12 amino acids. CDR1 and CDR2 (germline): GTSNPN, SVGIG (reference sequence). CDR3 in amino acids: CAWKKGTDTQYF. CDR3 sequence (DNA): TGTGCCTGGAAAAAGGGGACAGATACGCAGTATTTT.

This clone was counted a single time. The rearrangement uses TRBV10-3 and TRBJ1-5, with D unresolved. V shed 4 bases and J shed 9 bases, with 13 bases lying between them. The CDR3 runs to 13 residues. Germline V gives CDR1 ENHRY, CDR2 SYGVKD. The CDR3 DNA sequence: TGTGCCATCAGTGGCGAGGTCGAAGGGCCCCAGCATTTT. Its translation: CAISGEVEGPQHF.

V and J are TRBV6-5 and TRBJ1-1; TRBD1 might be the D (6 bases). From germline, CDR1 is MNHEY and CDR2 SVGAGI. The length of the CDR3 is 13 residues. Trimming removed 5 bases from V and 10 bases from J, with 17 bases in between. For the CDR3, the DNA is TGTGCCAGCAGTGTTACAGGGCGAGGTGGAGCTTTCTTT. It yields the protein CASSVTGRGGAFF.

This clone was detected only a few times. The chain joins TRBV14 to TRBJ2-5; tentatively, D is TRBD1 (6 bases). With 0 bases removed from V and 4 bases from J, the gap between germline ends came to 12 bases. The CDR3 has 15 residues. Germline loops: CDR1 SGHDN, CDR2 FVKESK. The CDR3 nucleotides are TGTGCCAGCAGCCAAGATAGGGGGTGGGGAGAGACCCAGTACTTC. Translated: CASSQDRGWGETQYF. Supplemented by reference TRBV14 and TRBJ2-5, the full variable domain reads EAGVTQFPSHSVIEKGQTVTLRCDPISGHDNLYWYRRVMGKEIKFLLHFVKESKQDESGMPNNRFLAERTGGTYSTLKVQPAELEDSGVYFCASSQDRGWGETQYFGPGTRLLVL.

V is TRBV25-1 and J is TRBJ1-1; 10 bases map to TRBD1. The length of the CDR3 is 13 residues. CDR1 and CDR2 (germline): MGHDK, SYGVNS. V shed 8 bases, J shed 3 bases, and the junction held 3 bases outside the gene matches. The CDR3 nucleotides are TGTGCCAGCTCCGGGACAGGGGACACTGAAGCTTTCTTT. Protein product: CASSGTGDTEAFF.

This clone was detected a few times. The chain carries TRBV10-3 and TRBJ2-5; no firm D call. This CDR3 spans 12 amino acids. Germline V gene sequence: CDR1 ENHRY, CDR2 SYGVKD. With 5 bases removed from V and 4 bases from J, the gap between germline ends came to 8 bases. The DNA for the CDR3 is TGTGCCATCAGTCCCCTCGGAGAGACCCAGTACTTC. This encodes CAISPLGETQYF.

CDR3 loop: CASSFGQIPPETQYF. The CDR3 DNA reads TGCGCCAGCAGCTTTGGACAGATTCCACCGGAGACCCAGTACTTC. V usage is TRBV5-1 and J usage is TRBJ2-5; a possible D gene is TRBD1 (6 bases). The CDR3 length is 15 residues. Germline CDR1 reads SGHRS; CDR2 reads YFSETQ. V shed 2 bases and J shed 5 bases, with 16 bases lying between them.

V is TRBV13 and J is TRBJ2-7; D is unclear. The CDR3 contains 11 residues. In germline, CDR1 is PRHDT, CDR2 FYEKMQ (reference sequence). V was cut by 0 bases and J by 6 bases, with 3 bases left in between. In DNA form, the CDR3 reads TGTGCCAGCAGCTTAGGCGTCGAGCAGTACTTC. Amino acid sequence: CASSLGVEQYF.

The CDR3 sequence: CAGDRGTGNTIYF. The CDR3 coding sequence is TGTGCCGGTGACAGGGGGACCGGAAACACCATATATTTT. This chain links TRBV30 with TRBJ1-3, with 9 positions matching TRBD1. Germline V gives CDR1 GTSNPN, CDR2 SVGIG (reference sequence). The CDR3 has 13 amino acids. The V segment lost 8 bases and the J segment 4 bases; nucleotides outside the gene matches: 6.